A single sample is the source of the 5 T cell receptor beta chains below, sequenced in a study of Tregs in tolerant kidney transplant recipients. Recipients received nonmyeloablative bone marrow transplants from related graft donors, with transient mixed chimerism. Assay: immunoSEQ multiplex PCR; the TCRdb copy retains only in-frame clones and omits some. This sample yields about 64,000 clones, of which around 87% are seen a single time; 3.8% belongs to the top ten. Material: CD4+ T cells from blood (PBMCs), obtained 6 months after the transplant. These receptors came from a human patient who received a combined kidney and bone marrow transplant. Some T cells may be supplied by the graft donor.

The V and J genes are TRBV5-1 and TRBJ2-5; the match to TRBD1 covers 7 bases. This CDR3 spans 14 amino acids. Per germline, CDR1 SGHRS and CDR2 YFSETQ. V shed 0 bases and J 5 bases; nucleotides not matched to a gene: 4. The CDR3 loop reads CASSLEGTDETQYF. DNA for the CDR3: TGCGCCAGCAGCTTGGAAGGGACAGACGAGACCCAGTACTTC.

The table lists this clone with a few counts. V and J are TRBV5-5 and TRBJ1-3; D gene ambiguous. Trimming shortened V by 1 base and J by 8 bases, and 7 bases separated the two germline ends. This CDR3 contains 12 residues. Germline V gene lookup returns CDR1 SGHKS and CDR2 YYEKEE (reference sequence). The CDR3 nucleotides are TGTGCCAGCAGCTTGTGGGAGCACACCATATATTTT. Amino acids: CASSLWEHTIYF.

The table lists this clone with a count of one. The same CDR3 is also encoded by other DNA sequences in this sample. The chain joins TRBV7-2 to TRBJ1-6; D remains ambiguous. CDR3 length equals 14 residues. The germline V and J ends were trimmed by 5 bases and 7 bases, with 12 bases remaining between them. Germline V gene data show CDR1 as SGHTA and CDR2 as FQGNSA. The CDR3 reads CASSPPYPNSPLHF. The DNA for the CDR3 is TGTGCCAGCAGCCCTCCCTATCCGAATTCACCCCTCCACTTT. Full variable domain (rest looked up from reference TRBV7-2 and TRBJ1-6): GAGVSQSPSNKVTEKGKDVELRCDPISGHTALYWYRQSLGQGLEFLIYFQGNSAPDKSGLPSDRFSAERTGGSVSTLTIQRTQQEDSAVYLCASSPPYPNSPLHFGNGTRLTVT.

About this clone: Different DNA sequences within this sample yield the same CDR3. This chain connects TRBV5-1 to TRBJ1-2, with D maybe TRBD1 (5 bases). Trimming removed 4 bases from V and 3 bases from J, with 10 bases in between. The CDR3 extends over 13 amino acids. Germline V gives CDR1 SGHRS, CDR2 YFSETQ. Written as DNA, the CDR3 is TGCGCCAGCAGCCTCAGGGAAGACTATGGCTACACCTTC. As protein: CASSLREDYGYTF.

The chain has TRBV29-1 and TRBJ2-7; weak D call: TRBD2 (6 bases). Between the trimmed V and J ends, which lost 6 bases and 3 bases, there was a span of 15 bases. Germline values: CDR1 SQVTM, CDR2 ANQGSEA. This CDR3 has 13 residues. The CDR3 DNA follows: TGCAGCGTCGAGGGAGGAAGGTTCTACGAGCAGTACTTC. This gives the protein CSVEGGRFYEQYF.